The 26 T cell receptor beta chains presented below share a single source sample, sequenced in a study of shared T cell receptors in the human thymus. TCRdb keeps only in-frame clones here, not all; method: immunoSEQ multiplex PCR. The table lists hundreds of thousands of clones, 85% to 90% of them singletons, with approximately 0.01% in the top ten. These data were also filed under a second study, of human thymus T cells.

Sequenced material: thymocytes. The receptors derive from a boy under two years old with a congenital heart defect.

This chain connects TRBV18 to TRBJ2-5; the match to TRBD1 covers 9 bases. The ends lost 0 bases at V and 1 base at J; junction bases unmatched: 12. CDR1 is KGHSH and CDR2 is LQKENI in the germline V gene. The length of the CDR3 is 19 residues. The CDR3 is CASSPPRTGVRVGQETQYF. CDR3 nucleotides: TGTGCCAGCTCACCACCGAGGACAGGGGTTCGGGTTGGCCAAGAGACCCAGTACTTC.

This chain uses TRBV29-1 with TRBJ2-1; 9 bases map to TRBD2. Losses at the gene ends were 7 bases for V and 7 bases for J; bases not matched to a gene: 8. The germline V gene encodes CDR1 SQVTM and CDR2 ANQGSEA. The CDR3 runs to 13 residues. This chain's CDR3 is CSGGLAGPNEQFF. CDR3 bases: TGCAGCGGTGGGCTAGCGGGGCCTAATGAGCAGTTCTTC.

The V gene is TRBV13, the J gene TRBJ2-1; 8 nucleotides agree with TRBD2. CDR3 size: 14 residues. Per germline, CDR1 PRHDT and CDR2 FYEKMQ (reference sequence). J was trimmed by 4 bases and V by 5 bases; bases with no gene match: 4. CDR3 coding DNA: TGTGCCAGCAGCCTCGGGAGGGATTACAATGAGCAGTTCTTC. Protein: CASSLGRDYNEQFF. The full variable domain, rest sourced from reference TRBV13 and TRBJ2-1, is AAGVIQSPRHLIKEKRETATLKCYPIPRHDTVYWYQQGPGQDPQFLISFYEKMQSDKGSIPDRFSAQQFSDYHSELNMSSLELGDSALYFCASSLGRDYNEQFFGPGTRLTVL.

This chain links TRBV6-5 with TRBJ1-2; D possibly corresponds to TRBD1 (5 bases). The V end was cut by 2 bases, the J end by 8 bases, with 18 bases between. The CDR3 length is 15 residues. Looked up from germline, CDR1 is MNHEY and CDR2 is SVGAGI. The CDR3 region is CASSYQSARQGGYTF. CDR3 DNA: TGTGCCAGCAGTTACCAAAGCGCAAGGCAGGGCGGCTACACCTTC.

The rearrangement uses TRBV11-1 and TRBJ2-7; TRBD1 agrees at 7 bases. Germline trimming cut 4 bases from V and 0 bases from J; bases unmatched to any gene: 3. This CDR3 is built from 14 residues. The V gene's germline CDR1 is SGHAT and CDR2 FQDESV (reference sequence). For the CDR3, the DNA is TGTGCCAGCAGCTGGGACAGCAGCTCCTACGAGCAGTACTTC. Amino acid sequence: CASSWDSSSYEQYF. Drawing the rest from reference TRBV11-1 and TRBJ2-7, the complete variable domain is EAEVAQSPRYKITEKSQAVAFWCDPISGHATLYWYRQILGQGPELLVQFQDESVVDDSQLPKDRFSAERLKGVDSTLKIQPAELGDSAMYLCASSWDSSSYEQYFGPGTRLTVT.

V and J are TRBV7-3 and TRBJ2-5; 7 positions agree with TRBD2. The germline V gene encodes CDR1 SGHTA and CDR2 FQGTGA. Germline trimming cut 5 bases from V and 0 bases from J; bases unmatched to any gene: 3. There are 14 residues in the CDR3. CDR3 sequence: CASSRRGDQETQYF. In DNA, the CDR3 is TGTGCCAGCAGCCGACGGGGGGACCAAGAGACCCAGTACTTC.

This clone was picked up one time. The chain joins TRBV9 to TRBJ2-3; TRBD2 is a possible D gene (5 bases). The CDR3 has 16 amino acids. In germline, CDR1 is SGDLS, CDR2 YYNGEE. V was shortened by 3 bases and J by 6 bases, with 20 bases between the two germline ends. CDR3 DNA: TGTGCCAGCAGCGACTTTGAGCGGCTGGGCGAGGATACGCAGTATTTT. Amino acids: CASSDFERLGEDTQYF.

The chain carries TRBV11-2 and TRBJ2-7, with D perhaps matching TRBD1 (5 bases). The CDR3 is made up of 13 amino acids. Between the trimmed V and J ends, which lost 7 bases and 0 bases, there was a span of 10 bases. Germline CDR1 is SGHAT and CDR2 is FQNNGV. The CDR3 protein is CASKAGASYEQYF. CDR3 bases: TGTGCCAGCAAGGCTGGGGCCTCCTACGAGCAGTACTTC.

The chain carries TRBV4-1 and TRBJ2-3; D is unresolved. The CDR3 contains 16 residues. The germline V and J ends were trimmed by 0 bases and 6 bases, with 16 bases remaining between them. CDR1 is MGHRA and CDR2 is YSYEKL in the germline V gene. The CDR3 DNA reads TGCGCCAGCAGCCAAGATGATGGTCTAGTCCCCGATACGCAGTATTTT. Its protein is CASSQDDGLVPDTQYF.

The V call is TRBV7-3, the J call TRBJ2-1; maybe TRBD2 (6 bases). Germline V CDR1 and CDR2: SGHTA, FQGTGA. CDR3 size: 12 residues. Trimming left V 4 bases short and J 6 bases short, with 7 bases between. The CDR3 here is CASSWDSNEQFF. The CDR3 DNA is TGTGCCAGCAGCTGGGACTCCAATGAGCAGTTCTTC. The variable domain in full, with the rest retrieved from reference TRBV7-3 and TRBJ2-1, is GAGVSQTPSNKVTEKGKYVELRCDPISGHTALYWYRQSLGQGPEFLIYFQGTGAADDSGLPNDRFFAVRPEGSVSTLKIQRTERGDSAVYLCASSWDSNEQFFGPGTRLTVL.

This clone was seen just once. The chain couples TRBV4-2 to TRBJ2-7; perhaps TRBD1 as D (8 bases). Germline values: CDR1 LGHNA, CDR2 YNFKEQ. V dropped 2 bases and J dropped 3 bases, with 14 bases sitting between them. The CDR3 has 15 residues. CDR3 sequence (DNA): TGTGCCAGCAGCCAAACAGGGGGGGTTGACTACGAGCAGTACTTC. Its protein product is CASSQTGGVDYEQYF.

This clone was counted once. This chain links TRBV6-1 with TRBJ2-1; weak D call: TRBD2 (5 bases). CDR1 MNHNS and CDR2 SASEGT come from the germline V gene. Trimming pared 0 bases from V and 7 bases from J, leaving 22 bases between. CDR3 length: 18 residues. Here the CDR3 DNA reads TGTGCCAGCAGTGAAGCTAGTACTCCGGGAAGGACTGAGAATGAGCAGTTCTTC. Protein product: CASSEASTPGRTENEQFF.

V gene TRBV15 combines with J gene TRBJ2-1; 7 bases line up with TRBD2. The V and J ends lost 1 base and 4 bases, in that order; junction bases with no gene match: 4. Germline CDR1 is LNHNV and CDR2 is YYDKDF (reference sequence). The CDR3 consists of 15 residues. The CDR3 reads CATSRVAGEYNEQFF. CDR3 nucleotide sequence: TGTGCCACCAGCAGAGTTGCGGGAGAGTACAATGAGCAGTTCTTC.

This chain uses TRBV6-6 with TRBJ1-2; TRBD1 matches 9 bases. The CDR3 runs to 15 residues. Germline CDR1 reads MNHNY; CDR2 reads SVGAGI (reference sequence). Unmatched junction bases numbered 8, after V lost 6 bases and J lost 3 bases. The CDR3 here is CASSSPGQGDYGYTF. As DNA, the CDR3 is TGTGCCAGCAGCTCTCCGGGACAGGGCGACTATGGCTACACCTTC.

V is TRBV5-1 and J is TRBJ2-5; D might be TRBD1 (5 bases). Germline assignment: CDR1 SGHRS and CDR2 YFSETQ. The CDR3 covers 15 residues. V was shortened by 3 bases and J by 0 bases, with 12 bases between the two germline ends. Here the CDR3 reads CASSWTSPDQETQYF. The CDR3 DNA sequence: TGCGCCAGCAGCTGGACAAGTCCAGACCAAGAGACCCAGTACTTC.

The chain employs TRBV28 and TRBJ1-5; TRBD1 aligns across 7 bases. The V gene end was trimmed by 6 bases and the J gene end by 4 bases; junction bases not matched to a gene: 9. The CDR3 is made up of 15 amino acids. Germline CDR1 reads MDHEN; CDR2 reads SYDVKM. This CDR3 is CASRGKTGFNQPQHF. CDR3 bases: TGTGCCAGCAGGGGAAAGACAGGGTTTAATCAGCCCCAGCATTTT. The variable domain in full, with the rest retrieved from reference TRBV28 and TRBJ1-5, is DVKVTQSSRYLVKRTGEKVFLECVQDMDHENMFWYRQDPGLGLRLIYFSYDVKMKEKGDIPEGYSVSREKKERFSLILESASTNQTSMYLCASRGKTGFNQPQHFGDGTRLSIL.

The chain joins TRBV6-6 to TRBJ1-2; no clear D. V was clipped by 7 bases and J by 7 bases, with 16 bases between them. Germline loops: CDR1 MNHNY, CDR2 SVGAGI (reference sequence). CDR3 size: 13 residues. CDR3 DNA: TGTGCCAGCAATAGACACCCACGGTGTGGCTACACCTTC. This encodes CASNRHPRCGYTF.

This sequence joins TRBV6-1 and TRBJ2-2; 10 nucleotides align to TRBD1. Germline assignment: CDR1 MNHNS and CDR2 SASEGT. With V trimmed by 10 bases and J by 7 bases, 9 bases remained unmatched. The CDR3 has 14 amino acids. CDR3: CATKGTGVFGELFF. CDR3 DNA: TGTGCCACCAAAGGGACAGGGGTGTTCGGGGAGCTGTTTTTT.

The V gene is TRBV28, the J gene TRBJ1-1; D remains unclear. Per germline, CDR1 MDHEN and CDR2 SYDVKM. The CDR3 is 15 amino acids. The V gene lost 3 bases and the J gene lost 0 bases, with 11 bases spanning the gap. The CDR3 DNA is TGTGCCAGCAGTTTCCGCAGACACATGAACACTGAAGCTTTCTTT. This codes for CASSFRRHMNTEAFF.

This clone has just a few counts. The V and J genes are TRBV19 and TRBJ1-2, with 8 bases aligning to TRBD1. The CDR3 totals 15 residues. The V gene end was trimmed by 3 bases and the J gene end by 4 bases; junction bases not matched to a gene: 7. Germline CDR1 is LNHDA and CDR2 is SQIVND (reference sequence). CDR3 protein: CASSISGGEGYGYTF. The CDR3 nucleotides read TGTGCCAGTAGTATTTCAGGGGGCGAAGGCTATGGCTACACCTTC.

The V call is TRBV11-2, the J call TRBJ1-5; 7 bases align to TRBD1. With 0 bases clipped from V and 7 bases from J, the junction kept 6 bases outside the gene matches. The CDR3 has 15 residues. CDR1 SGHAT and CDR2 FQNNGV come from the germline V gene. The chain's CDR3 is CASSLDQGVLQPQHF. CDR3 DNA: TGTGCCAGCAGCTTAGATCAGGGGGTATTGCAGCCCCAGCATTTT.

CDR3 in amino acids: CASSQSWLGSPATNEKLFF. The CDR3 DNA follows: TGCGCCAGCAGTCAATCGTGGCTGGGCAGCCCCGCAACTAATGAAAAACTGTTTTTT. The J gene is TRBJ1-4, the V gene TRBV23-1; D not certain. TRBV23-1 is an open reading frame, and its role is uncertain. V lost 0 bases and J lost 0, with 17 bases in between. This CDR3 comprises 19 residues.

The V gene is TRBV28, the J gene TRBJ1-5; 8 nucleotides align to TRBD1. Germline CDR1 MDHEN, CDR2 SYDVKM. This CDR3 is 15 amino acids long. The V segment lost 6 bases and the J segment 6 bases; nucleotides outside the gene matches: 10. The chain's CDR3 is CASRSRDRRAQPQHF. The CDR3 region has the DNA TGTGCCAGCAGATCCCGGGACAGGCGGGCTCAGCCCCAGCATTTT.

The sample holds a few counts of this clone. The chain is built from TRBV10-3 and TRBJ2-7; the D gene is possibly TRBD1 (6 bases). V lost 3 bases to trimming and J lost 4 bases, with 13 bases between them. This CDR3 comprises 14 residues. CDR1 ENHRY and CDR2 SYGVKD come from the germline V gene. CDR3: CAISDRRGQYEQYF. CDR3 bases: TGTGCCATCAGTGATCGGCGAGGACAGTACGAGCAGTACTTC.

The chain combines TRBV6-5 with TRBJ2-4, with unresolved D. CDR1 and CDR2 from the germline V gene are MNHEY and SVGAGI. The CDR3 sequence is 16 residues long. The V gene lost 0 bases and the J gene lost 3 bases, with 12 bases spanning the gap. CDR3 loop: CASSYSRSSFKNIQYF. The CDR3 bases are TGTGCCAGCAGTTACTCGCGCAGTAGCTTCAAAAACATTCAGTACTTC.

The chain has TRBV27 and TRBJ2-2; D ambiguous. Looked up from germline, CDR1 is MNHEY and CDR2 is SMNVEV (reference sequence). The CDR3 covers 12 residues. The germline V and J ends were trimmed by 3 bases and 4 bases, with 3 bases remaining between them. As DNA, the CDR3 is TGTGCCAGCAGTTTCCTCACCGGGGAGCTGTTTTTT. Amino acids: CASSFLTGELFF.